A single sample is the source of the 7 T cell receptor beta chains below, sequenced in a study of T cells in localized non-small cell lung cancer. Clones were read by immunoSEQ multiplex PCR, and TCRdb kept only the in-frame ones, dropping some. Among approximately 46,000 clones listed, around 86% were seen once. The sample in question was peripheral blood mononuclear cells, obtained before any cancer treatment. Receptor source: a man aged 40 to 75 with stage III lung adenocarcinoma.

In DNA form, the CDR3 reads TGTGCCAGCAGCAGAAGGGGACAGGGTGCCACAGATACGCAGTATTTT. Translating gives CASSRRGQGATDTQYF. The chain couples TRBV5-8 to TRBJ2-3, with 9 bases that match TRBD1. This CDR3 comprises 16 residues. The germline V gene encodes CDR1 SGHTS and CDR2 YDEGEE. The ends lost 4 bases at V and 2 bases at J; junction bases unmatched: 8. Variable domain in full (rest from reference TRBV5-8 and TRBJ2-3): EAGVTQSPTHLIKTRGQQATLRCSPISGHTSVYWYQQALGLGLQFLLWYDEGEERNRGNFPPRFSGRQFPNYSSELNVNALELEDSALYLCASSRRGQGATDTQYFGPGTRLTVL.

This clone was found a few times. V and J are TRBV9 and TRBJ1-5; D gene uncertain. Between the trimmed V and J ends, which lost 8 bases and 5 bases, there was a span of 8 bases. CDR3 size: 11 residues. Germline-derived CDR1 and CDR2 are SGDLS and YYNGEE. For the CDR3, the DNA is TGTGCCAGTGGTAATGATCAGCCCCAGCATTTT. This sequence encodes CASGNDQPQHF.

The chain is built from TRBV4-2 and TRBJ2-5; D not resolved. Trimming took 5 bases from V and 2 from J, leaving 9 bases between them. CDR3 length: 13 residues. From germline, CDR1 is LGHNA and CDR2 YNFKEQ. CDR3 amino acids: CASSFRVQETQYF. CDR3 DNA: TGTGCCAGCAGCTTTAGGGTTCAAGAGACCCAGTACTTC.

The rearrangement links TRBV4-1 to TRBJ2-1; the D gene is possibly TRBD1 (6 bases). Trimming pared 1 base from V and 4 bases from J, leaving 8 bases between. This CDR3 spans 14 amino acids. Per germline, CDR1 MGHRA and CDR2 YSYEKL. This chain's CDR3 is CASSQADRYNEQFF. DNA for the CDR3: TGCGCCAGCAGCCAAGCGGACAGATACAATGAGCAGTTCTTC.

The rearrangement joins TRBV6-1 to TRBJ1-5, with 9 bases identical to TRBD1. The CDR3 is 16 amino acids. Germline-derived CDR1 and CDR2 are MNHNS and SASEGT. V gave up 1 base and J gave up 1 base; unmatched junction bases: 2. This CDR3 is CASSEDRGHSNQPQHF. The DNA for the CDR3 is TGTGCCAGCAGTGAAGACAGGGGGCACAGCAATCAGCCCCAGCATTTT.

The V gene is TRBV9, the J gene TRBJ1-1; no reliable D call. V was cut by 2 bases and J by 1 base, with 9 bases left in between. Germline CDR1 is SGDLS and CDR2 is YYNGEE. This CDR3 has 14 residues. This CDR3 is CASSVSMGNTEAFF. The CDR3 coding sequence is TGTGCCAGCAGCGTTTCGATGGGGAACACTGAAGCTTTCTTT.

This clone was seen only once. This sequence joins TRBV6-6 and TRBJ1-1; D remains unclear. This CDR3 contains 13 residues. The germline V and J ends were trimmed by 6 bases and 3 bases, with 11 bases remaining between them. Germline CDR1 MNHNY, CDR2 SVGAGI (reference sequence). The chain's CDR3 is CASRLVHDTEAFF. The CDR3 DNA reads TGTGCCAGCAGGCTCGTACACGACACTGAAGCTTTCTTT.